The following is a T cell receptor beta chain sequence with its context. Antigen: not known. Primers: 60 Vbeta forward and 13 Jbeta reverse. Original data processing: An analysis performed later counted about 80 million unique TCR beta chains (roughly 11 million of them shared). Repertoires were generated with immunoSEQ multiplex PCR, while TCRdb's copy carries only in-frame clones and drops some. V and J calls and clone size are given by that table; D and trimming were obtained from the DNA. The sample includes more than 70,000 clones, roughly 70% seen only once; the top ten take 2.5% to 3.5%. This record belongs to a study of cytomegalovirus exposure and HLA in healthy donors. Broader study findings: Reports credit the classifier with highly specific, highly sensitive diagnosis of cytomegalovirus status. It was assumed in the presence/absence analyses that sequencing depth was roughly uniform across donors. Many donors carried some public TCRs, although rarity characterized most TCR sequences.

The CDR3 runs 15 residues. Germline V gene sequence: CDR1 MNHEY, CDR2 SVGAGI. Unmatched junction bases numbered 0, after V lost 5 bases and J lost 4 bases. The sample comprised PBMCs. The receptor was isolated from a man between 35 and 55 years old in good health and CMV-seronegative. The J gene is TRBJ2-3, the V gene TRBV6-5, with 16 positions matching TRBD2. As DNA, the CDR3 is TGTGCCAGCAGTGGGACTAGCGGGGGGGCAGATACGCAGTATTTT. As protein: CASSGTSGGADTQYF.